These 8 T cell receptor beta chains share one sample of origin, sequenced in a study of read filtering for tumor transcriptome and immune sequencing. This library used roughly 0.4 ug RNA and molecular barcoded adaptors spanning alpha/delta and beta/gamma chains. TCRdb itself ran the reads through MiXCR, one entry per CDR3 protein. The sample holds more than 100,000 distinct CDR3 sequences, 13% seen once. The material sequenced was a population of CD138-negative cells sorted from bone marrow. The receptors stem from a donor aged 40 or older with multiple myeloma.

This clonotype was counted at least ten times. This chain links TRBV7-2 with TRBJ1-2, with TRBD1 identical over 7 bases. Germline V CDR1 and CDR2: SGHTA, FQGNSA. V lost 6 bases and J lost 1; bases outside the gene matches: 8. This CDR3 spans 15 amino acids. DNA of the CDR3: TGTGCCAGCAGTCCTGACAGGGCCAATAACTATGGCTACACCTTC. Encoded protein: CASSPDRANNYGYTF.

There are many counts of this clonotype. This chain connects TRBV12-3 or TRBV12-4 to TRBJ2-3; 8 positions match TRBD1. This CDR3 has 15 residues. The V segment lost 2 bases and the J segment 7 bases; nucleotides outside the gene matches: 8. The CDR3 loop is CASSLTRTGLNTQYF. CDR3 nucleotide sequence: TGTGCCAGCAGTTTAACCAGGACAGGGCTAAATACGCAGTATTTT.

This clonotype was detected many times. The V call is TRBV6-5, the J call TRBJ2-6; D is unclear. Trimming took off 4 bases at V and 0 bases at J, with 13 bases between the two ends. The CDR3 covers 17 residues. Looked up from germline, CDR1 is MNHEY and CDR2 is SVGAGI. CDR3 residues: CASSSGLRSSGANVLTF. DNA for the CDR3: TGTGCCAGCAGTTCCGGGCTCCGCAGCTCTGGGGCCAACGTCCTGACTTTC.

This clonotype was recorded at least ten times. The chain is built from TRBV7-3 and TRBJ2-1, with TRBD1 matching 11 bases. The CDR3 spans 16 residues. J gave up 3 bases and V 6 bases, and 7 bases lay outside the gene matches. Germline V gene data show CDR1 as SGHTA and CDR2 as FQGTGA. CDR3 region: CASRKGGTGGYNEQFF. Written as DNA, the CDR3 is TGTGCCAGCAGGAAAGGCGGGACAGGGGGCTACAATGAGCAGTTCTTC.

This clonotype was observed many times. The chain couples TRBV29-1 to TRBJ2-5; D might be TRBD2 (6 bases). The CDR3 is made up of 21 amino acids. Germline V gives CDR1 SQVTM, CDR2 ANQGSEA. With 4 bases removed from V and 1 base from J, the gap between germline ends came to 34 bases. The CDR3 region has the DNA TGCAGCGTTGTGTGGGTGCAGAGAAACCGTAGTCCTCTTAGCGGCCAAGAGACCCAGTACTTC. This encodes CSVVWVQRNRSPLSGQETQYF.

This clonotype was seen more than once but under ten times. The chain joins TRBV4-1 to TRBJ2-7, with 14 nucleotides matching TRBD2. After removal of 5 bases from V and 4 bases from J, the junction contained 7 bases not matched to a gene. The CDR3 covers 16 residues. CDR1 and CDR2 from the germline V gene are MGHRA and YSYEKL. CDR3 loop: CASSISGTSGSYEQYF. CDR3 in DNA: TGCGCCAGCAGCATCTCCGGGACTAGCGGGAGTTACGAGCAGTACTTC.

This clonotype has only a few counts. V is TRBV5-1 and J is TRBJ2-1; 8 nucleotides match TRBD2. The closer fit of TRBJ2-7 to the DNA end suggests the J call may be wrong. Germline values: CDR1 SGHRS, CDR2 YFSETQ. CDR3 length: 15 amino acids. The CDR3 loop reads CASNDIAGFYNEQYF. In nucleotides, the CDR3 is TGCGCCAGCAACGACATAGCGGGGTTCTACAATGAGCAGTACTTC.

This clonotype was detected many times. The DNA for the CDR3 is TGTGCCAGCTCACCGGGAACAGGGGCCAATGAGCAGTTCTTC. The encoded protein is CASSPGTGANEQFF. The V and J genes are TRBV18 and TRBJ2-1; TRBD1 matches 7 bases. Germline trimming cut 3 bases from V and 6 bases from J; bases unmatched to any gene: 5. Germline V gene data show CDR1 as KGHSH and CDR2 as LQKENI. This CDR3 has 14 residues.